The source of this T cell receptor beta chain is a study of blood T cell repertoires in COVID-19. Whole-study context: Sites across the United States, Italy and Spain contributed samples from acute and convalescent COVID-19. PBMCs, B-cell-depleted T cells, or T cells provided the cDNA or gDNA that made up the material.

V dropped 0 bases and J dropped 4; count of bases not matched to a gene: 3. Per the germline V gene, CDR1 is LGHNA and CDR2 is YSLEER. CDR3 size: 16 residues. Clones were read by immunoSEQ multiplex PCR, and TCRdb kept only the in-frame ones, dropping some. The table records about 220,000 clones, about four fifths of them present only once. Sequenced material: PBMCs or T cells enriched from blood (not recorded which). J is TRBJ1-5 and V is TRBV4-3; TRBD1 matches 10 bases. This TCR was sampled from a woman aged 40 to 50 with acute COVID-19. In DNA, the CDR3 is TGCGCCAGCAGCCAAGATTGGGGACAGGGGAATCAGCCCCAGCATTTT. The encoded protein is CASSQDWGQGNQPQHF.